Described below is a single T cell receptor (beta chain) sequence and its context. Antigen unknown. Trimming left V 4 bases short and J 3 bases short, with 4 bases between. Germline assignment: CDR1 MNHEY and CDR2 SMNVEV (reference sequence). The CDR3 runs 12 residues. This sample was taken from a study of CD8 T cells in Susac syndrome. Study context: Clinically active disease was present in six of the sequenced Susac syndrome patients. About 8 of these patients were in remission. General study points: Total CD8+ and CD8+ TEMRA repertoires contained roughly 17 and five Susac-specific public clones, respectively.

Random hexamers were used to reverse transcribe about 0.45 to 1 ug of RNA. Amplification of TCR beta CDR3 was carried out by immunoSEQ multiplex PCR, which covered 54 Vbeta and 13 Jbeta segments. In TCRdb, the immunoSEQ multiplex PCR reads were re-called with MiXCR into one record per CDR3 protein. Seen here are about 130,000 distinct CDR3 sequences, approximately 95% observed once, and the top ten hold roughly 0.2%. Negative magnetic isolation gave CD8+ and CD4+ cells; FACS enriched CD8+ TEMRA. This TCR derives from a human donor with Susac syndrome. Sequenced input: CD8+ T cells from PBMCs. V usage is TRBV27 and J usage is TRBJ1-5; D is uncertain. The CDR3: CASSSYNQPQHF. The CDR3 nucleotides are TGTGCCAGCAGTTCTTACAATCAGCCCCAGCATTTT.